This record covers a single T cell receptor beta chain. RNA transcripts yielded amplified TCR beta CDR3 regions. TCR CDR3 underwent first-round RT-PCR with the HTBI primer set. Each CDR3 protein gets one entry after TCRdb re-called the multiplex PCR reads with MiXCR. In the table there are about 150,000 distinct CDR3 sequences, less than 25% of which are singletons. Recently diagnosed hyperthyroidism of less than 2 months' duration affected patients aged 18 to 65. Criteria for exclusion of patients were uncontrolled infection, other autoimmune disease, pregnancy or lactation. Germline trimming cut 3 bases from V and 7 bases from J; bases unmatched to any gene: 2. The germline CDR1 and CDR2 sequences are SGDLS and YYNGEE. The CDR3 has 12 residues. This sample is part of a study of T cells in Graves' hyperthyroidism and ophthalmopathy. About the research overall: Before any treatment, at initial diagnosis, peripheral blood was collected.

This sequence was found in a woman between 45 and 60 years old with Graves' hyperthyroidism that later progressed to Graves' ophthalmopathy. Input material: blood. This chain connects TRBV9 to TRBJ2-3; 7 bases fit TRBD1. CDR3 loop: CASSGQGNTQYF. The CDR3 DNA follows: TGTGCCAGCAGCGGACAGGGAAATACGCAGTATTTT.